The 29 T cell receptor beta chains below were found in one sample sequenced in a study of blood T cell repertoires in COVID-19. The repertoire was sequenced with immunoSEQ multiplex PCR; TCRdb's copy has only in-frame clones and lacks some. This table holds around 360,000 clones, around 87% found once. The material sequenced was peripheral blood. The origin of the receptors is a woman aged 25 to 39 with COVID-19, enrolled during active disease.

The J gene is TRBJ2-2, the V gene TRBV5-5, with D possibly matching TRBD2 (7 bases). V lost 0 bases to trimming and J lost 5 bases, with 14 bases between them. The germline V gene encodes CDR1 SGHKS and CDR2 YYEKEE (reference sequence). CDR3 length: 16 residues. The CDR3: CASSLGAGEGTGELFF. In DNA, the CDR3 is TGTGCCAGCAGCTTGGGGGCAGGGGAGGGTACCGGGGAGCTGTTTTTT.

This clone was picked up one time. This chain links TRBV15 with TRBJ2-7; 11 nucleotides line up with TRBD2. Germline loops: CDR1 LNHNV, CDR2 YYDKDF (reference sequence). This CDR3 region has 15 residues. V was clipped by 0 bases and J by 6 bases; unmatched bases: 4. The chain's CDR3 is CATSRELAGAVEQYF. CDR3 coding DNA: TGTGCCACCAGCAGAGAACTAGCGGGAGCTGTCGAGCAGTACTTC.

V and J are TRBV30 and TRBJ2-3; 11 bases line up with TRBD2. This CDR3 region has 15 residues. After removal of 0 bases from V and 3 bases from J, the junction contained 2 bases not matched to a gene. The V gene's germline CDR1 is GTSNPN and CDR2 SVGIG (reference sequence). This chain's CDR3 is CAWSVLAGVTDTQYF. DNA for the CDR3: TGTGCCTGGAGTGTACTAGCGGGAGTTACAGATACGCAGTATTTT.

CDR3 region: CASSFHRQGGHEQYF. CDR3 DNA sequence: TGTGCCAGCAGCTTTCACCGCCAGGGGGGACACGAGCAGTACTTC. This chain connects TRBV7-9 to TRBJ2-7; tentatively, D is TRBD1 (7 bases). CDR1 and CDR2 (germline): SEHNR, FQNEAQ (reference sequence). The CDR3 has 15 amino acids. Trimming stripped 3 bases from V and 5 bases from J, with 17 bases between.

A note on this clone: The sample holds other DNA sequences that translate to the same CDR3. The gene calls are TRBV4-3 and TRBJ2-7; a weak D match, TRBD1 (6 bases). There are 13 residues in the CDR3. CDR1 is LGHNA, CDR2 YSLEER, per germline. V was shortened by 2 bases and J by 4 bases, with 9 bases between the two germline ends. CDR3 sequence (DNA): TGCGCCAGCAGCCAACTCAGGGGATACGAGCAGTACTTC. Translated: CASSQLRGYEQYF.

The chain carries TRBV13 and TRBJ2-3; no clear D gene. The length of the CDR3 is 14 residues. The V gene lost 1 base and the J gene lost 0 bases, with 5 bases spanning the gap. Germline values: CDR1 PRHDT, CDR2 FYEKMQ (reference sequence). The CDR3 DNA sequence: TGTGCCAGCAGCTTAGTTGTAAGCACAGATACGCAGTATTTT. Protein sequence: CASSLVVSTDTQYF.

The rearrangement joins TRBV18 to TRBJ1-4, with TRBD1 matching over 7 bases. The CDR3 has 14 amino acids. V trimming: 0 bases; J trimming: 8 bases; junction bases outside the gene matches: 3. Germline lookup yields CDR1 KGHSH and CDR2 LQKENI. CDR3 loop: CASSPPTGAEKLFF. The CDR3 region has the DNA TGTGCCAGCTCACCACCAACAGGGGCCGAAAAACTGTTTTTT.

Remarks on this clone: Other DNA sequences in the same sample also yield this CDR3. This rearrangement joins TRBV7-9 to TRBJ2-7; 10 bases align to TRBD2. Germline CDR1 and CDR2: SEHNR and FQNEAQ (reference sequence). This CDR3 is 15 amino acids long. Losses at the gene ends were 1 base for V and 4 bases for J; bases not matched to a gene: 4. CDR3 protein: CASSLVASGSYEQYF. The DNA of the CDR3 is TGTGCCAGCAGCTTAGTGGCTAGCGGGAGTTACGAGCAGTACTTC.

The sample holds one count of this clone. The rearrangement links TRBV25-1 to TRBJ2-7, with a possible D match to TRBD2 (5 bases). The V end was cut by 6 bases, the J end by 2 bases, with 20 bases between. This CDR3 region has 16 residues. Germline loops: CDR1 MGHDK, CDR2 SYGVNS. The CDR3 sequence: CASSDHSLALPYEQYF. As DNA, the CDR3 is TGTGCCAGCAGCGACCATTCCTTAGCGCTCCCCTACGAGCAGTACTTC.

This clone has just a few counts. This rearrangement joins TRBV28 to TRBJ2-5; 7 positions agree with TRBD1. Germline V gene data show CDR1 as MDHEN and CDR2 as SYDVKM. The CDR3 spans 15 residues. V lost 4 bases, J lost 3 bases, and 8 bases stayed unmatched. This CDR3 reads CASSSAGTAEETQYF. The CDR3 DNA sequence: TGTGCCAGCAGTTCGGCCGGGACAGCAGAAGAGACCCAGTACTTC.

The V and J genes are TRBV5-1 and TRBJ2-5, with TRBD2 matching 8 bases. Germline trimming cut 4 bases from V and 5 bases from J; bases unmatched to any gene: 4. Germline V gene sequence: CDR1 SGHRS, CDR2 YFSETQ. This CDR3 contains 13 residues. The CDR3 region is CASSRGGGETQYF. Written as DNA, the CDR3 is TGCGCCAGCAGCCGGGGGGGAGGCGAGACCCAGTACTTC.

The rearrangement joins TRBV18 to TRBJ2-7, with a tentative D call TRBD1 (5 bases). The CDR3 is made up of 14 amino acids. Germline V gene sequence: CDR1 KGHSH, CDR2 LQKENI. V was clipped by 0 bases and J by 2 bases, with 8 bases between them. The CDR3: CASSPPQDPYEQYF. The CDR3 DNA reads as TGTGCCAGCTCACCACCACAGGACCCCTACGAGCAGTACTTC.

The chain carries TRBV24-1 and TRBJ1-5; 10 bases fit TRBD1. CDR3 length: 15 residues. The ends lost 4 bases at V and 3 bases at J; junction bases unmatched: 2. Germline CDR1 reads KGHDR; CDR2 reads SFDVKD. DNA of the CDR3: TGTGCCACCAGTGACGGACAGGGGGTCAATCAGCCCCAGCATTTT. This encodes CATSDGQGVNQPQHF.

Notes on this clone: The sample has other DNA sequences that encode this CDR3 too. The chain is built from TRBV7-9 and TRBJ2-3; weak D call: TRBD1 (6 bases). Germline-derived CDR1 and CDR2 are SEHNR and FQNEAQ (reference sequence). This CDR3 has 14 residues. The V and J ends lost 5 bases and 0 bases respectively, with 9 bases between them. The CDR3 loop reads CASSLTGSTDTQYF. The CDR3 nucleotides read TGTGCCAGCAGCCTCACAGGGAGCACAGATACGCAGTATTTT.

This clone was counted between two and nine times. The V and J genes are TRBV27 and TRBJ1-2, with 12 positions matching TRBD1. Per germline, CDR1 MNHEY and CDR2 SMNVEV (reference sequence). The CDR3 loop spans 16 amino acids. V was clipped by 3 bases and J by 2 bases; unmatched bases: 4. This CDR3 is CASSLGTGGENYGYTF. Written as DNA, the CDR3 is TGTGCCAGCAGTTTGGGGACAGGGGGCGAAAACTATGGCTACACCTTC.

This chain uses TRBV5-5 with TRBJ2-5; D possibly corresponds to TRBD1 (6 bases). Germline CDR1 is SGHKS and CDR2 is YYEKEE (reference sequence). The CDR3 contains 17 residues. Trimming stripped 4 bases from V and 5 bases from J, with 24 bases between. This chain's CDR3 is CASSPPRNREVGETQYF. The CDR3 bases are TGTGCCAGCAGCCCGCCGAGGAACAGGGAAGTTGGGGAGACCCAGTACTTC.

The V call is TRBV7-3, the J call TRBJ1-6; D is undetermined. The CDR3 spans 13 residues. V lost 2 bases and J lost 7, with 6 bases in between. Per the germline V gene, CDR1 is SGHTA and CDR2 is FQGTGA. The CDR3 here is CASSLWRNSPLHF. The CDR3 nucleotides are TGTGCCAGCAGCTTATGGCGGAATTCACCCCTCCACTTT.

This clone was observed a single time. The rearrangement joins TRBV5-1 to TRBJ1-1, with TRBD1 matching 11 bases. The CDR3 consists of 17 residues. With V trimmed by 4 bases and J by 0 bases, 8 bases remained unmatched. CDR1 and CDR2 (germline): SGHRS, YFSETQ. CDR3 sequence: CASSPAGQGGLNTEAFF. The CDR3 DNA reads TGCGCCAGCAGCCCGGCGGGACAGGGGGGATTGAACACTGAAGCTTTCTTT.

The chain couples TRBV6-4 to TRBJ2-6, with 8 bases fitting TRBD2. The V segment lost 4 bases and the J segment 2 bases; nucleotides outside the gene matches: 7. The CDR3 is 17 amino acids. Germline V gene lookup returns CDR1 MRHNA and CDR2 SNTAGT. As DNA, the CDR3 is TGTGCCAGCAGTGTAGAGGGGACTAGTGCTGGGGCCAACGTCCTGACTTTC. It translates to CASSVEGTSAGANVLTF.

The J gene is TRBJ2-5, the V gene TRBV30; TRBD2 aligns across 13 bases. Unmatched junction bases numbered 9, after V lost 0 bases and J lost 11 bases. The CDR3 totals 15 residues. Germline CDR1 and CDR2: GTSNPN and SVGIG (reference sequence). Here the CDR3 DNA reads TGTGCCTGGAGTGTAGATGGGACTAGCGGGATGTCGCAGTACTTC. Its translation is CAWSVDGTSGMSQYF. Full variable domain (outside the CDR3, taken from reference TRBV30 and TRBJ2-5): SQTIHQWPATLVQPVGSPLSLECTVEGTSNPNLYWYRQAAGRGLQLLFYSVGIGQISSEVPQNLSASRPQDRQFILSSKKLLLSDSGFYLCAWSVDGTSGMSQYFGPGTRLLVL.

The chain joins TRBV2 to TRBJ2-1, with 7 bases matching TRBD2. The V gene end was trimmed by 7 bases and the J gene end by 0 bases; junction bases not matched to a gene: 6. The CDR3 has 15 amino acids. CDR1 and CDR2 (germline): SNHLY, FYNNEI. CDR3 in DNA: TGTGCCAGCAAGGGGAGGGCGAGCTCCTACAATGAGCAGTTCTTC. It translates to CASKGRASSYNEQFF. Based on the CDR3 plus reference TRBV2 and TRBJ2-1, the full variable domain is EPEVTQTPSHQVTQMGQEVILRCVPISNHLYFYWYRQILGQKVEFLVSFYNNEISEKSEIFDDQFSVERPDGSNFTLKIRSTKLEDSAMYFCASKGRASSYNEQFFGPGTRLTVL.

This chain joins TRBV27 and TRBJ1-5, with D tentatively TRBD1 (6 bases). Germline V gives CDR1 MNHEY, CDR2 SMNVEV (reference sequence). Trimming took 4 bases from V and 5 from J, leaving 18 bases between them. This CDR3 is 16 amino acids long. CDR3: CASSSSGERGHQPQHF. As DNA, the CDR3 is TGTGCCAGCAGTTCATCAGGGGAAAGGGGCCATCAGCCCCAGCATTTT.

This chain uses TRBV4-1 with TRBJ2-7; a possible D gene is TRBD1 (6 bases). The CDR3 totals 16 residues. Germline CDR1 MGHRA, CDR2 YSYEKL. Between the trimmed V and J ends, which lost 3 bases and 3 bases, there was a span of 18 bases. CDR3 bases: TGCGCCAGCAGCCACTCAGGTATGCAGGGGTACTACGAGCAGTACTTC. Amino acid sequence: CASSHSGMQGYYEQYF.

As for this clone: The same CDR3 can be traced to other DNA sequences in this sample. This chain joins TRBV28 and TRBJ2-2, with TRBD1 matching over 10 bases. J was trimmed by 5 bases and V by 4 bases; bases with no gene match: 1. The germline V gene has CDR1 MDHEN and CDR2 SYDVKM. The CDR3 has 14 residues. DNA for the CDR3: TGTGCCAGCAGTTGGGACAGGGGTACCGGGGAGCTGTTTTTT. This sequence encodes CASSWDRGTGELFF.

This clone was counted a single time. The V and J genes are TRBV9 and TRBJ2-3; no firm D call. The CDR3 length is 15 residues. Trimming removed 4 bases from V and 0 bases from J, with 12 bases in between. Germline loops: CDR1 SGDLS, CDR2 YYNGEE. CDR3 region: CASSPTGPSTDTQYF. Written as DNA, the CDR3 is TGTGCCAGCAGCCCCACCGGTCCTAGCACAGATACGCAGTATTTT.

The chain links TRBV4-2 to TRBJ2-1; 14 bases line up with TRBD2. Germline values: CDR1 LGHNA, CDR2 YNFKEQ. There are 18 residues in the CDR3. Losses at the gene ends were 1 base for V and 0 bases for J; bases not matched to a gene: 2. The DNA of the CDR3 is TGTGCCAGCAGCCAAGGGGGACTAGCGGGAGACTCCTACAATGAGCAGTTCTTC. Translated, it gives CASSQGGLAGDSYNEQFF.

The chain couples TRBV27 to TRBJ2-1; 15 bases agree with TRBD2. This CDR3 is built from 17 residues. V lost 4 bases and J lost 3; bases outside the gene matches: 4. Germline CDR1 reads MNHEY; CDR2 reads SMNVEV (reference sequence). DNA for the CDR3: TGTGCCAGCAGTTCTCAGGGACTAGCGGGGGGCTACAATGAGCAGTTCTTC. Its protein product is CASSSQGLAGGYNEQFF.

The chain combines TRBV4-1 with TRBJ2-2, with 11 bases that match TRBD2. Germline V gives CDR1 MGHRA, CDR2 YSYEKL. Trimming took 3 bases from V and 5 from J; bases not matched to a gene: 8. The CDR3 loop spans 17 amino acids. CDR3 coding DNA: TGCGCCAGCAGCCACTTCACTAGCGGGAGCTGGACCGGGGAGCTGTTTTTT. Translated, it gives CASSHFTSGSWTGELFF.

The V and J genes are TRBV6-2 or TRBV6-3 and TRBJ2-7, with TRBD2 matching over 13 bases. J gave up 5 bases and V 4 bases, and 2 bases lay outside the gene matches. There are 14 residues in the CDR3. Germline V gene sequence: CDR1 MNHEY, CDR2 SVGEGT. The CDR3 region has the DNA TGTGCCAGCAGTTGGACTAGCGGGAGCGACGAGCAGTACTTC. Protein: CASSWTSGSDEQYF.